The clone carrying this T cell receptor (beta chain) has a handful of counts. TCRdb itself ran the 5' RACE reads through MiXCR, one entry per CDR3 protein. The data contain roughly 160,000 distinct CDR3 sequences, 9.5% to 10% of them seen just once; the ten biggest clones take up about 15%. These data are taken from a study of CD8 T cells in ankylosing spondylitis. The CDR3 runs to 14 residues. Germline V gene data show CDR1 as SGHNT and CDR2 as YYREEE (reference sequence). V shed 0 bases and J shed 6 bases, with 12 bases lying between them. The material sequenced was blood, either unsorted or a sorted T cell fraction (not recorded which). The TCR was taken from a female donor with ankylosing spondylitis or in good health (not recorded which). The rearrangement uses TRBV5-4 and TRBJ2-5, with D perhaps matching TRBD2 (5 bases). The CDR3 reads CASSLGGNEKTQYF. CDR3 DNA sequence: TGTGCCAGCAGCTTGGGAGGGAATGAGAAGACCCAGTACTTC.